The T cell receptor (beta chain) described here comes from a study of cytomegalovirus exposure and HLA in healthy donors. Primers included in the PCR were 60 Vbeta and 13 Jbeta primers. Assay: immunoSEQ multiplex PCR; the TCRdb copy retains only in-frame clones and omits some. The sample lists around 190,000 clones; about 80% were seen once. This TCR was recovered from a woman aged 25 to 45 in good health and CMV-seronegative. The sequenced sample consisted of PBMCs.

The CDR3 DNA follows: TGCAGCGTTGACCAGGGAGGGCCCCAAGAGACCCAGTACTTC. Encoded protein: CSVDQGGPQETQYF. The chain has TRBV29-1 and TRBJ2-5; TRBD2 matches 7 bases. Germline V gives CDR1 SQVTM, CDR2 ANQGSEA. V lost 3 bases to trimming and J lost 1 base; unmatched junction nucleotides: 5. This CDR3 has 14 amino acids.